A selection of T cell receptor beta chains follows, all from one sample in a study of T cells after yellow fever vaccination. One entry per CDR3 protein results from TCRdb running MiXCR on the 5' RACE reads. The sample comprises some 200,000 distinct CDR3 sequences, around 10% of which are singletons, and just over 35% rests with the top ten. The specimen comprised CD8+ T cells sorted from PBMCs, sampled 15 days after the yellow fever booster vaccination. The receptors stem from a young man who received the YFV17D yellow fever vaccine. Each CDR3 is given with its conserved first and last residue. A D gene is named only where the DNA matches it firmly. Expanded clones are given a class, and other clones once, few, many or no size at all.

CDR3aa	CDR3nt	j_gene	abundance	d_gene	v_gene
CASSPTAGWNEKLFF	TGCGCCAGCAGCCCCACTGCCGGTTGGAATGAAAAACTGTTTTTT	TRBJ1-4	NA	NA	TRBV4-3
CASRNYTGAVTDTQYF	TGTGCCAGCAGAAACTATACGGGGGCCGTCACAGATACGCAGTATTTT	TRBJ2-3	few	NA	TRBV27
CASSLVGGRRTEAFF	TGTGCCAGCAGCTTAGTTGGGGGACGTAGGACTGAAGCTTTCTTT	TRBJ1-1	NA	NA	TRBV7-9
CASRPVANNEQFF	TGTGCCAGCAGACCGGTGGCCAACAATGAGCAGTTCTTC	TRBJ2-1	many	NA	TRBV5-6
CASSQELGVDEQFF	TGCGCCAGCAGCCAAGAGCTCGGCGTCGATGAGCAGTTCTTC	TRBJ2-1	few	NA	TRBV4-3
CASSLAPGETQYF	TGTGCCAGCAGCTTAGCGCCTGGAGAGACCCAGTACTTC	TRBJ2-5	many	NA	TRBV5-5
CASSTTVRGTGTDTQYF	TGTGCCAGCAGCACAACGGTTAGGGGGACGGGCACAGATACGCAGTATTTT	TRBJ2-3	NA	NA	TRBV7-9
CASSQDRGATDQMNTEAFF	TGCGCCAGCAGCCAAGATCGAGGTGCGACAGACCAGATGAACACTGAAGCTTTCTTT	TRBJ1-1	few	NA	TRBV4-3
CATSDRRQGQETQYF	TGTGCCACCAGTGATAGAAGACAGGGGCAAGAGACCCAGTACTTC	TRBJ2-5	NA	TRBD1	TRBV24-1
CASSYSQDSNTEAFF	TGTGCCAGCAGTTACTCTCAGGACAGTAACACTGAAGCTTTCTTT	TRBJ1-1	NA	NA	TRBV6-6
CASSWGQAITDTQYF	TGTGCCAGCAGTTGGGGACAGGCGATCACAGATACGCAGTATTTT	TRBJ2-3	NA	TRBD1	TRBV27
CASSLHPGAVADTQYF	TGCGCCAGCAGCCTTCATCCGGGGGCAGTTGCAGATACGCAGTATTTT	TRBJ2-3	few	NA	TRBV4-1
CSVTSGQGIYGYTF	TGCAGCGTTACATCGGGACAGGGTATCTATGGCTACACCTTC	TRBJ1-2	many	TRBD1	TRBV29-1
CARGSLLSYNEQFF	TGTGCCAGGGGGAGCCTATTATCCTACAATGAGCAGTTCTTC	TRBJ2-1	few	NA	TRBV2
CASIRGGNTGELFF	TGTGCCAGTATCCGGGGGGGGAACACCGGGGAGCTGTTTTTT	TRBJ2-2	few	TRBD2	TRBV19
CAIKGRTVNTIYF	TGTGCCATCAAGGGCAGGACCGTAAACACCATATATTTT	TRBJ1-3	many	NA	TRBV10-3
CASGFLLTPEFDGELFF	TGTGCTAGTGGTTTCCTCCTGACCCCGGAGTTTGACGGGGAGCTGTTTTTT	TRBJ2-2	NA	NA	TRBV12-5
CASSDRVEYEQYF	TGTGCCAGTTCCGACAGGGTTGAATACGAGCAGTACTTC	TRBJ2-7	NA	TRBD1	TRBV27
CASSQEGRGGNEKLFF	TGCGCCAGCAGCCAAGAGGGACGAGGAGGAAATGAAAAACTGTTTTTT	TRBJ1-4	NA	NA	TRBV4-1
CASRNTGTGNQPQHF	TGTGCCAGCAGAAATACCGGGACAGGTAATCAGCCCCAGCATTTT	TRBJ1-5	NA	TRBD1	TRBV2
CASSLVAGGNEQFF	TGTGCCAGCAGTTTAGTAGCGGGTGGCAATGAGCAGTTCTTC	TRBJ2-1	NA	TRBD2	TRBV6-5
CASSYEDSYSNQPQHF	TGTGCCAGCAGTTACGAAGACAGTTATAGCAATCAGCCCCAGCATTTT	TRBJ1-5	few	NA	TRBV6-2/TRBV6-3
CASTVLGGVANTGELFF	TGTGCCAGCACCGTGCTCGGGGGCGTCGCGAACACCGGGGAGCTGTTTTTT	TRBJ2-2	NA	NA	TRBV11-1
CSARNDWGPGFRQYF	TGCAGTGCTAGGAATGACTGGGGGCCTGGATTTAGGCAGTATTTT	TRBJ2-3	few	NA	TRBV20-1
CASADSYEQYF	TGTGCCAGCGCCGACAGCTACGAGCAGTACTTC	TRBJ2-7	NA	NA	TRBV27
CASSPQDGGRVTDTQYF	TGCGCCAGCAGCCCTCAAGATGGGGGGCGGGTCACAGATACGCAGTATTTT	TRBJ2-3	few	NA	TRBV4-1
CASRQTGQGTGELFF	TGTGCCAGCAGGCAAACGGGACAGGGAACCGGGGAGCTGTTTTTT	TRBJ2-2	NA	TRBD1	TRBV7-9
CASSDPGHGTDTQYF	TGTGCCAGCAGTGACCCAGGGCACGGCACTGATACGCAGTATTTT	TRBJ2-3	NA	NA	TRBV6-1
CASTPDWEETQYF	TGTGCCAGCACCCCGGACTGGGAAGAGACCCAGTACTTC	TRBJ2-5	NA	NA	TRBV6-5